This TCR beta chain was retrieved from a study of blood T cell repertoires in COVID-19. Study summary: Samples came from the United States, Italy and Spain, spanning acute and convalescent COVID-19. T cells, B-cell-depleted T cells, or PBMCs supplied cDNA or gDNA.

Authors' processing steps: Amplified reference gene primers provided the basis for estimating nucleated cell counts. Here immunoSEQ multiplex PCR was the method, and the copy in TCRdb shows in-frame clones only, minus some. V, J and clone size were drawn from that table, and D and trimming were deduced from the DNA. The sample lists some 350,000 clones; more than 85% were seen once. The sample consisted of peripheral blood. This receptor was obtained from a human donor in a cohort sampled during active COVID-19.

The CDR3: CASSYGLAGDSDTQYF. The CDR3 nucleotides are TGCGCCAGCAGCTACGGACTAGCGGGAGATTCAGATACGCAGTATTTT. This sequence joins TRBV5-1 and TRBJ2-3; 13 positions agree with TRBD2. CDR3 length equals 16 residues. The trim removed 3 bases at V and 4 bases at J, leaving 5 bases unmatched. The germline CDR1 and CDR2 sequences are SGHRS and YFSETQ.